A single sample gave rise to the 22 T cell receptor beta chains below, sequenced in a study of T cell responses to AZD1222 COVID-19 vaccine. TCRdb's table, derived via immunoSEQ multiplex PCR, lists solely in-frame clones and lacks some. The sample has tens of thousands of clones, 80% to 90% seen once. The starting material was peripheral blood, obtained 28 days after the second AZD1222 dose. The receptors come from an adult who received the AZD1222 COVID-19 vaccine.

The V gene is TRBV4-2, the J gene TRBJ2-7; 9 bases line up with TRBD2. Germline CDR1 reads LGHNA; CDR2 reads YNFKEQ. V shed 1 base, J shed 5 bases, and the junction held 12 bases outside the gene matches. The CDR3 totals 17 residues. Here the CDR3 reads CASSQVLRGRARDEQYF. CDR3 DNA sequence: TGTGCCAGCAGCCAAGTCCTTCGCGGGAGGGCTCGAGACGAGCAGTACTTC.

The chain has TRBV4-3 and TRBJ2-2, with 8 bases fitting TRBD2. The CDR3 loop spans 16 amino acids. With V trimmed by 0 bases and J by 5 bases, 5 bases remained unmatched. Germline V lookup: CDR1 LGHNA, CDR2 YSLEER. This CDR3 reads CASSQETSGYTGELFF. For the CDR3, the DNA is TGCGCCAGCAGCCAAGAAACTAGCGGCTATACCGGGGAGCTGTTTTTT.

The CDR3 DNA follows: TGTGCCAGCAGGGGGACAGGGAGTGCTTTCTTT. Translating gives CASRGTGSAFF. This chain uses TRBV28 with TRBJ1-1; 9 bases fit TRBD1. CDR3 length: 11 residues. Germline trimming cut 6 bases from V and 11 bases from J; bases unmatched to any gene: 4. Per the germline V gene, CDR1 is MDHEN and CDR2 is SYDVKM.

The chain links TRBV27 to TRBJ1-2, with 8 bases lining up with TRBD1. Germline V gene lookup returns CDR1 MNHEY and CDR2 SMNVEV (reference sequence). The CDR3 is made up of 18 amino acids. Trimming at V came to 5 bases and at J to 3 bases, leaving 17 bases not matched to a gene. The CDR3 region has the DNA TGTGCCAGCAGTGGGATAAGGACAGGGAATAGTATAGACTATGGCTACACCTTC. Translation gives CASSGIRTGNSIDYGYTF.

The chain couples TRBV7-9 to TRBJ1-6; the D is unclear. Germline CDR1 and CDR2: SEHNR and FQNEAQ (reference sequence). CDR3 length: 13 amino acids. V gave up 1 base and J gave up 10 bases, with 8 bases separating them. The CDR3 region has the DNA TGTGCCAGCAGCTTAGAGGAGGGCTCACCCCTCCACTTT. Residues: CASSLEEGSPLHF.

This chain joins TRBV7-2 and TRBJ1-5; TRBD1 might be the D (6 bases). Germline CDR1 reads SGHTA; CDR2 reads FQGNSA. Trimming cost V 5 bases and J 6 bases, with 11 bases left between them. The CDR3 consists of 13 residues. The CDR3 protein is CASSPGQFQPQHF. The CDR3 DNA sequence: TGTGCCAGCAGCCCCGGACAGTTTCAGCCCCAGCATTTT. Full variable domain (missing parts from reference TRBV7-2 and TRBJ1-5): GAGVSQSPSNKVTEKGKDVELRCDPISGHTALYWYRQSLGQGLEFLIYFQGNSAPDKSGLPSDRFSAERTGGSVSTLTIQRTQQEDSAVYLCASSPGQFQPQHFGDGTRLSIL.

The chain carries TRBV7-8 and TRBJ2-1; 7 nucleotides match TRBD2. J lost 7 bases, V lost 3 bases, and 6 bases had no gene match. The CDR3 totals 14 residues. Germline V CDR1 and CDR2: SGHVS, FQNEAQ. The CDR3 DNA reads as TGTGCCAGCAGCTTTCCCGGGACTAAGAATGAGCAGTTCTTC. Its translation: CASSFPGTKNEQFF.

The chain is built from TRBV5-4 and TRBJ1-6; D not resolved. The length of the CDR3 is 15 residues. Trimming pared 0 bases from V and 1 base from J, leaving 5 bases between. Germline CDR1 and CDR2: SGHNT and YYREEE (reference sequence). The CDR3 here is CASSLGRSYNSPLHF. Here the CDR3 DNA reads TGTGCCAGCAGCTTGGGGAGGTCCTATAATTCACCCCTCCACTTT.

Here the CDR3 reads CASRATGYGYTF. CDR3 coding DNA: TGTGCCAGCAGAGCGACAGGATATGGCTACACCTTC. The chain joins TRBV28 to TRBJ1-2; possible D gene TRBD1, 6 bases. Trimming took off 6 bases at V and 5 bases at J, with 10 bases between the two ends. Germline-derived CDR1 and CDR2 are MDHEN and SYDVKM. The CDR3 totals 12 residues.

Here the CDR3 DNA reads TGTGCCACCAGCCGTAAAGACAGGGACAGTGAGCAGTTCTTC. Protein product: CATSRKDRDSEQFF. The chain joins TRBV15 to TRBJ2-1, with 7 bases matching TRBD1. The germline gives CDR1 LNHNV, CDR2 YYDKDF (reference sequence). V lost 5 bases and J lost 9; bases outside the gene matches: 10. The CDR3 loop spans 14 amino acids.

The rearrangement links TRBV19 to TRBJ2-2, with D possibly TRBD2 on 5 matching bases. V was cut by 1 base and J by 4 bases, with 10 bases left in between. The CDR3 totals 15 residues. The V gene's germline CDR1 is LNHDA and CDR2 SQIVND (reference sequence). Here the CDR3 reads CASSIAGYGTGELFF. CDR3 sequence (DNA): TGTGCCAGTAGTATAGCGGGGTACGGCACCGGGGAGCTGTTTTTT.

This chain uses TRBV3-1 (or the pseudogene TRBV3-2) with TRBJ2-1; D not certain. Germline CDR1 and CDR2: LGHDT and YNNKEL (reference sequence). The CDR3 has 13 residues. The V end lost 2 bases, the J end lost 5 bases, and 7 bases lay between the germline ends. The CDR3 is CASSQTTNNEQFF. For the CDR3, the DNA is TGTGCCAGCAGCCAAACGACGAACAATGAGCAGTTCTTC.

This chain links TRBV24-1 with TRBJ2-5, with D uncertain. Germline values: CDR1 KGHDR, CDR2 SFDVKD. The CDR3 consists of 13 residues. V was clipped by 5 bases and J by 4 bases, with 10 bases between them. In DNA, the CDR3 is TGTGCCACCAGTGGCCCAGCCGGAGAGACCCAGTACTTC. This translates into CATSGPAGETQYF.

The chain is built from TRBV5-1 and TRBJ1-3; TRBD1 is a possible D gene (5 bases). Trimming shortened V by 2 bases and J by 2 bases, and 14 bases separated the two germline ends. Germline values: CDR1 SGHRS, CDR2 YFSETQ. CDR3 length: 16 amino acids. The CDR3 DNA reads TGCGCCAGCAGCTTCCTGGGAAGGGGAGCTGGAAACACCATATATTTT. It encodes CASSFLGRGAGNTIYF.

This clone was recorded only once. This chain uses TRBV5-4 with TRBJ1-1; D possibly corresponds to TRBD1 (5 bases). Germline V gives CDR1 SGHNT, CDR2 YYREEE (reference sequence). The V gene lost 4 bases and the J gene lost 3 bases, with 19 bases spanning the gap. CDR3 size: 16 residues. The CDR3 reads CASSPRPGASDTEAFF. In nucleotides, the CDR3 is TGTGCCAGCAGCCCCAGGCCCGGGGCCTCTGACACTGAAGCTTTCTTT.

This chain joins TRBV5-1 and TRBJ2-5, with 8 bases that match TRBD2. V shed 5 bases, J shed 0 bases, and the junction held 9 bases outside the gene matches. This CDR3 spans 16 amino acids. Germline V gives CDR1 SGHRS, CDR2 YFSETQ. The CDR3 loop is CASRFLSAGDQETQYF. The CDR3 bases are TGCGCCAGCAGGTTTCTTTCAGCGGGAGACCAAGAGACCCAGTACTTC.

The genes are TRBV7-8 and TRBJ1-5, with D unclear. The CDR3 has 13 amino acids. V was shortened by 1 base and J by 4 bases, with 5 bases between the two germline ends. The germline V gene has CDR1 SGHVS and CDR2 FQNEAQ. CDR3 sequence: CASSLGINQPQHF. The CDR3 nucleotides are TGTGCCAGCAGCTTAGGTATAAATCAGCCCCAGCATTTT. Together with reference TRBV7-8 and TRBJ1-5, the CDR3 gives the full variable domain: GAGVSQSPRYKVAKRGQDVALRCDPISGHVSLFWYQQALGQGPEFLTYFQNEAQLDKSGLPSDRFFAERPEGSVSTLKIQRTQQEDSAVYLCASSLGINQPQHFGDGTRLSIL.

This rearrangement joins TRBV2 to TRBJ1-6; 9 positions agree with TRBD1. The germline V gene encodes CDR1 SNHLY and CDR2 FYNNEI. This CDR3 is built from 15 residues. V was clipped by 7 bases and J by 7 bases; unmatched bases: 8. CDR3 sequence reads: CASTIFDRGNSPLHF. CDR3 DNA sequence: TGTGCCAGCACCATATTCGACAGGGGGAATTCACCCCTCCACTTT.

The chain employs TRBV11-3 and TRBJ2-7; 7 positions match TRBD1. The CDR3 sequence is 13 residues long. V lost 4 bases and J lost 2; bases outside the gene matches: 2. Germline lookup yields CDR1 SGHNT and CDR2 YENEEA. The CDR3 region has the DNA TGTGCCAGCAGCTGGGACAGTCCCTACGAGCAGTACTTC. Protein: CASSWDSPYEQYF. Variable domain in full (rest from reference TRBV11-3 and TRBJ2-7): EAGVVQSPRYKIIEKKQPVAFWCNPISGHNTLYWYLQNLGQGPELLIRYENEEAVDDSQLPKDRFSAERLKGVDSTLKIQPAELGDSAVYLCASSWDSPYEQYFGPGTRLTVT.

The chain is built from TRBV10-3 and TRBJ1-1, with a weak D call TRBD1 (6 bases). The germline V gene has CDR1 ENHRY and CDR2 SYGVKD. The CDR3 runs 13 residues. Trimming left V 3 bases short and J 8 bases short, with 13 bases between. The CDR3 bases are TGTGCCATCAGTGATGAGCCCAGGGGAGAAGCTTTCTTT. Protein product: CAISDEPRGEAFF.

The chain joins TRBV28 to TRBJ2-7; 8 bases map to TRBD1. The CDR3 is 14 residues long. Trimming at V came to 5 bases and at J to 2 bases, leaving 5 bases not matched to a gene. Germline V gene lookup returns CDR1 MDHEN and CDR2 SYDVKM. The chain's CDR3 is CASSRDRRPYEQYF. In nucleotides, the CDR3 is TGTGCCAGCAGTCGGGACAGGAGACCCTACGAGCAGTACTTC.

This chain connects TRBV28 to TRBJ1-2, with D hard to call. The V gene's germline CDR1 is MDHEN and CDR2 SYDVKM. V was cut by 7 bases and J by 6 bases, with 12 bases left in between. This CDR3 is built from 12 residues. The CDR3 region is CASTSSGNGYTF. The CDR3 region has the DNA TGTGCCAGCACCAGTTCTGGGAATGGCTACACCTTC.